Following are 2 T cell receptor beta chains from one sample sequenced in a study of technical replicates of blood from a handful of donors. Only in-frame clones appear in the TCRdb table, and some are missing; sequencing was by immunoSEQ multiplex PCR. Among 85,000 to 100,000 clones listed, around 90% were seen once. Sample: T cells isolated from PBMCs. Receptors originate from a human donor in good health.

DNA of the CDR3: TGTGCCAGCAGCTCAAGACCATCCTACGAAACAGAAAACACTGAAGCTTTCTTT. It yields the protein CASSSRPSYETENTEAFF. This rearrangement joins TRBV11-3 to TRBJ1-1; D gene uncertain. Trimming cost V 4 bases and J 2 bases, with 23 bases left between them. In germline, CDR1 is SGHNT, CDR2 YENEEA. The CDR3 length is 18 residues.

V usage is TRBV11-3 and J usage is TRBJ1-1; D call uncertain. Trimming took 2 bases from V and 8 from J, leaving 12 bases between them. The germline V gene has CDR1 SGHNT and CDR2 YENEEA. The CDR3 length is 13 residues. The chain's CDR3 is CASSLFGLAEAFF. In DNA form, the CDR3 reads TGTGCCAGCAGCTTATTCGGGCTAGCCGAAGCTTTCTTT.